The rows below give T cell receptor beta chains drawn from one sample of a study of spatial heterogeneity in lung cancer. TCRdb reprocessed the 5' RACE reads with MiXCR, giving one entry per CDR3 protein. The sample records 20,000 to 25,000 distinct CDR3 sequences, 8.8% being singletons. The material sequenced was lung tumor tissue, taken at surgery. These receptors were obtained from a male donor with early-stage non-small cell lung cancer. CDR3s include the opening cysteine and the closing phenylalanine or tryptophan. Each record gives: V gene, D gene, clone size, J gene, CDR3 protein, CDR3 DNA. D genes are given only for firm matches. Clone size appears in some rows only: once, few, many, or a class for an expanded clone.

TRBV7-2	NA	NA	TRBJ2-3	CASSLGQTMGTDTQYF	TGTGCCAGCAGCTTAGGTCAGACTATGGGCACAGATACGCAGTATTTT
TRBV7-2	TRBD1	NA	TRBJ2-5	CASSPTGGGPRYF	TGTGCCAGCAGCCCTACAGGGGGCGGGCCCCGGTACTTC
TRBV7-8	NA	NA	TRBJ2-5	CASSLDQFSGTQYF	TGTGCCAGCAGCTTAGACCAGTTTTCGGGGACCCAGTACTTC
TRBV11-3	TRBD2	NA	TRBJ2-1	CASSLVRGGSASF	TGTGCCAGCAGCTTAGTGCGAGGCGGGAGTGCATCCTTC
TRBV7-6	NA	many	TRBJ2-6	CASGRIASHSGANVLTF	TGTGCCAGCGGGCGGATAGCGTCCCACTCTGGGGCCAACGTCCTGACTTTC
TRBV27	NA	many	TRBJ2-7	CASGLKGPEAQYF	TGTGCCAGCGGACTAAAGGGACCAGAGGCGCAGTACTTC
TRBV7-9	TRBD2	many	TRBJ2-3	CASSLGASGSRTDTQYF	TGTGCCAGCAGCTTAGGGGCTAGCGGGAGTCGCACAGATACGCAGTATTTT
TRBV11-1	NA	NA	TRBJ1-1	CVSSSRNTEAFF	TGTGTCAGCAGCTCGCGGAACACTGAAGCTTTCTTT
TRBV20-1	NA	NA	TRBJ2-3	CSAATTGRIGTDTQYF	TGCAGTGCCGCGACGACGGGGCGTATAGGCACAGATACGCAGTATTTT
TRBV7-2	TRBD2	many	TRBJ2-1	CASRATPGLAGPYNEQFF	TGTGCCAGCAGAGCCACACCGGGACTAGCGGGGCCCTACAATGAGCAGTTCTTC
TRBV28	TRBD1	many	TRBJ2-1	CASTPGTGEYNEQFF	TGTGCCAGCACCCCCGGGACAGGGGAATACAATGAGCAGTTCTTC
TRBV5-5	NA	many	TRBJ2-7	CASSPTATYEQYF	TGTGCCAGCAGCCCGACAGCCACCTACGAGCAGTACTTC
TRBV6-5	NA	many	TRBJ1-4	CASSYSAHAHRKLFF	TGTGCCAGCAGTTACTCTGCCCATGCTCATCGTAAGCTGTTTTTT
TRBV5-5	NA	NA	TRBJ2-7	CASSLGRGLLNLYTYEQYF	TGTGCCAGCAGCTTGGGTAGGGGACTCCTAAACCTCTACACCTACGAGCAGTACTTC
TRBV6-2/TRBV6-3	NA	NA	TRBJ1-1	CASSSPRQDVEAFF	TGTGCCAGCAGTTCACCCCGCCAGGACGTTGAAGCTTTCTTT
TRBV28	TRBD1	medium-sized	TRBJ1-4	CASSPGTGDEKLFF	TGTGCCAGCAGTCCCGGGACAGGGGATGAAAAACTGTTTTTT
TRBV7-9	NA	many	TRBJ2-3	CASLGLTGLPDTQYF	TGTGCCAGCCTAGGATTGACAGGACTCCCAGATACGCAGTATTTT
TRBV4-3	NA	NA	TRBJ2-1	CASSQGIVAEYNEQFF	TGCGCCAGCAGCCAAGGGATCGTGGCAGAGTACAATGAGCAGTTCTTC
TRBV13	TRBD1	few	TRBJ2-7	CASSSSRDRSSYEQYF	TGTGCCAGCAGCTCATCCCGGGACAGGAGTTCCTACGAGCAGTACTTC
TRBV5-1	NA	many	TRBJ2-6	CASSPGTGANVLTF	TGCGCCAGCAGCCCCGGGACTGGGGCCAACGTCCTGACTTTC
TRBV7-3	NA	few	TRBJ2-3	CASSLFPGTDTQYF	TGTGCCAGCAGCTTGTTCCCCGGCACAGATACGCAGTATTTT
TRBV27	NA	many	TRBJ1-5	CASREGNQPQHF	TGTGCCAGCAGGGAGGGCAATCAGCCCCAGCATTTT
TRBV6-5	NA	many	TRBJ1-2	CASSFGRANYGYTF	TGTGCCAGCAGTTTTGGCAGGGCTAACTATGGCTACACCTTC
TRBV18	NA	many	TRBJ2-1	CASSPQRGYNEQFF	TGTGCCAGCTCACCTCAACGGGGCTACAATGAGCAGTTCTTC
TRBV4-2	NA	NA	TRBJ1-6	CASSSPTQQTLHF	TGTGCCAGCAGCTCCCCGACGCAGCAAACCCTCCACTTT
TRBV27	NA	many	TRBJ2-1	CASSLAGPGHLFF	TGTGCCAGCAGTTTGGCGGGGCCTGGGCATCTGTTCTTC
TRBV29-1	TRBD1	many	TRBJ1-2	CSVEKRQGVYGYTF	TGCAGCGTTGAAAAGCGTCAGGGGGTCTATGGCTACACCTTC
TRBV6-1	NA	NA	TRBJ2-3	CASSEGWVGDTQYF	TGTGCCAGCAGTGAAGGCTGGGTTGGAGATACGCAGTATTTT
TRBV4-3	TRBD2	few	TRBJ2-3	CASSHELGGATDTQYF	TGCGCCAGCAGCCATGAACTCGGGGGGGCCACAGATACGCAGTATTTT
TRBV19	NA	medium-sized	TRBJ1-2	CASQKDRDIPNYGYTF	TGTGCCAGTCAAAAGGATCGGGACATCCCTAACTATGGCTACACCTTC
TRBV28	NA	many	TRBJ1-6	CASSPGGMGYTLHF	TGTGCCAGCAGCCCCGGGGGGATGGGATACACCCTCCACTTT
TRBV2	NA	many	TRBJ1-2	CASSPLGLDGLWGYTF	TGTGCCAGCAGTCCCCTGGGCTTGGACGGTCTATGGGGCTACACCTTC
TRBV28	NA	NA	TRBJ1-6	CASSYPPEDSPLHF	TGTGCCAGCAGTTACCCACCGGAGGATTCACCCCTCCACTTT
TRBV9	NA	medium-sized	TRBJ1-6	CASSTSTNSPLHF	TGTGCCAGCAGCACATCTACCAATTCACCCCTCCACTTT
TRBV7-2	TRBD2	few	TRBJ2-1	CASSLSPLAGDYNEQFF	TGTGCCAGCAGCTTAAGTCCACTAGCGGGGGATTACAATGAGCAGTTCTTC
TRBV24-1	NA	many	TRBJ1-1	CATSTYPYTEAFF	TGTGCCACTTCCACATACCCTTACACTGAAGCTTTCTTT
TRBV7-9	TRBD1	many	TRBJ2-2	CAIERQGSLYSGELFF	TGTGCCATCGAAAGACAGGGAAGTCTTTATTCCGGGGAGCTGTTTTTT
TRBV7-8	NA	few	TRBJ2-7	CASSFQGGGSYEQYF	TGTGCCAGCAGCTTTCAGGGTGGGGGGTCCTACGAGCAGTACTTC
TRBV5-4	TRBD1	many	TRBJ2-1	CASSLGATGDNEQFF	TGTGCCAGCAGCTTGGGAGCGACAGGGGACAATGAGCAGTTCTTC
TRBV6-1	NA	many	TRBJ2-7	CASSELGASYEQYF	TGTGCCAGCAGTGAACTTGGCGCTTCTTACGAGCAGTACTTC
TRBV27	TRBD1	many	TRBJ1-1	CASIPWGQGETEAFF	TGTGCCAGCATCCCCTGGGGACAGGGAGAAACTGAAGCTTTCTTT
TRBV24-1	NA	many	TRBJ2-2	CATSDGGELFF	TGTGCCACCAGTGATGGAGGGGAGCTGTTTTTT
TRBV7-2	NA	many	TRBJ2-5	CASSFGPNQETQYF	TGTGCCAGCAGCTTCGGGCCTAACCAAGAGACCCAGTACTTC
TRBV28	NA	many	TRBJ2-7	CASSPRGSPSYEQYF	TGTGCCAGCAGTCCGAGGGGCAGCCCCTCCTACGAGCAGTACTTC
TRBV7-9	NA	few	TRBJ1-2	CASSPAWTANYGYTF	TGTGCCAGCAGCCCTGCCTGGACGGCGAACTATGGCTACACCTTC
TRBV10-3	NA	many	TRBJ2-3	CAIIMGPTQYF	TGTGCCATCATCATGGGACCTACGCAGTATTTT